Listed below are T cell receptor beta chains from one sample, sequenced in a study of T cell changes during pregnancy in multiple sclerosis. Assay: immunoSEQ multiplex PCR; the TCRdb copy retains only in-frame clones and omits some. The repertoire holds approximately 88,000 clones, with approximately 92% as singletons. Sequenced material: peripheral blood, taken in the first trimester of pregnancy. These receptor sequences come from a female donor with multiple sclerosis, enrolled in a pregnancy study. Both conserved end residues are part of each CDR3. The D gene is left open where the match is weak. Size is omitted from some rows. Given values are once, few, many or a class for expanded clones.

D	size	length	J	V	DNA	CDR3
.	.	15	TRBJ2-1	TRBV7-6	TGTGCCAGCAGCCAAATCACGAGCTCCTACAATGAGCAGTTCTTC	CASSQITSSYNEQFF
.	once	12	TRBJ1-2	TRBV9	TGTGCCAGCAGCCCCGTACGGTATGGCTACACCTTC	CASSPVRYGYTF
.	.	15	TRBJ1-5	TRBV2	TGTGCCAGCCAACCGCAGGGTAGAGGCAATCAGCCCCAGCATTTT	CASQPQGRGNQPQHF
.	.	14	TRBJ2-7	TRBV11-2	TGTGCCAGCAGCTTAGGAGTAGCAGCCTACGAGCAGTACTTC	CASSLGVAAYEQYF
.	.	12	TRBJ2-1	TRBV2	TGTGCCAGCAGTAACCAGGGAAATGAGCAGTTCTTC	CASSNQGNEQFF
.	.	14	TRBJ2-3	TRBV11-2	TGTGCCAGCAGCTTATGGGGGCAGCCAGATACGCAGTATTTT	CASSLWGQPDTQYF
.	.	17	TRBJ1-3	TRBV7-2	TGTGCCAGCAGCCAAAGGCCTACAGGGAGATCTGGAAACACCATATATTTT	CASSQRPTGRSGNTIYF
.	.	15	TRBJ1-1	TRBV6-5	TGTGCCAGCAGTTACCGGGGAAACTTGAACACTGAAGCTTTCTTT	CASSYRGNLNTEAFF
.	.	14	TRBJ2-1	TRBV21-1	TGTGCCAGCAAAGGACTAGCGGGAGGCAATGAGCAGTTCTTC	CASKGLAGGNEQFF
TRBD1	.	15	TRBJ2-7	TRBV13	TGTGCCAGCAGCCCACGTCGGACAGGGCCCTACGAGCAGTACTTC	CASSPRRTGPYEQYF
TRBD1	.	14	TRBJ2-5	TRBV5-1	TGCGCCAGCAGCTTGGTTCCAGGGGGAGAGACCCAGTACTTC	CASSLVPGGETQYF
.	once	13	TRBJ1-2	TRBV6-5	TGTGCCAGCAGTCCGACAGGCAACTATGGCTACACCTTC	CASSPTGNYGYTF
.	.	17	TRBJ2-2	TRBV18	TGTGCCAGCTCACAAGACAGGACCGGAACGAACACCGGGGAGCTGTTTTTT	CASSQDRTGTNTGELFF
.	.	15	TRBJ1-2	TRBV15	TGTGCCACCAGCGAGGATAGGGGGGCGGGAGAGGGCTACACCTTC	CATSEDRGAGEGYTF
TRBD1	.	20	TRBJ2-6	TRBV27	TGTGCCAGCAGTAGGACTGTTCGAGGACAGGGGGCCACTGGGGCCAACGTCCTGACTTTC	CASSRTVRGQGATGANVLTF
TRBD1	.	17	TRBJ2-2	TRBV28	TGTGCCAGCAGTCCCTATGCCGGGACAGGGGGAACCGGGGAGCTGTTTTTT	CASSPYAGTGGTGELFF
.	.	16	TRBJ2-5	TRBV6-1	TGTGCCAGCAGTGAAATCCCTCGGGACATACAAGAGACCCAGTACTTC	CASSEIPRDIQETQYF
.	.	14	TRBJ1-5	TRBV6-1	TGTGCCAGCAGTGAAGGACAGAGCAATCAGCCCCAGCATTTT	CASSEGQSNQPQHF
TRBD1	.	15	TRBJ2-7	TRBV6-1	TGTGCCAGCAGTGGAGGACAGGGCCCTTCCTACGAGCAGTACTTC	CASSGGQGPSYEQYF
.	.	14	TRBJ1-2	TRBV6-6	TGTGCCAGCAGTCCTGCGTCCAGCTCGGGTGGCTACACCTTC	CASSPASSSGGYTF
TRBD1	few	14	TRBJ2-1	TRBV10-1	TGCGCCAGCTCAAGAAGGGACAGGGAGGGCGAGCAGTTCTTC	CASSRRDREGEQFF
TRBD1	once	12	TRBJ2-1	TRBV7-2	TGTGCCAGCAGCTTCAGGGGGCATGAGCAGTTCTTC	CASSFRGHEQFF
.	.	15	TRBJ1-5	TRBV15	TGTGCCACCAGCTCCTACGATAATAGCAATCAGCCCCAGCATTTT	CATSSYDNSNQPQHF
TRBD2	.	14	TRBJ2-5	TRBV6-6	TGTGCCAGCAGAATAGCGGGAAGGTCGGAGACCCAGTACTTC	CASRIAGRSETQYF
.	.	16	TRBJ2-5	TRBV28	TGTGCCAGCAGTAAAGGGACAACTCCTCAAGATGAGACCCAGTACTTC	CASSKGTTPQDETQYF
TRBD2	.	17	TRBJ2-7	TRBV6-4	TGTGCCAGCAGTGATCCTCGGACTAGCGGGGAGGCTTGGGAGCAGTACTTC	CASSDPRTSGEAWEQYF
TRBD1	.	16	TRBJ2-7	TRBV6-6	TGTGCCAGCAGTTATTTACGACAGGGGGTTAAGTACGAGCAGTACTTC	CASSYLRQGVKYEQYF
TRBD2	.	16	TRBJ2-1	TRBV7-9	TGTGCCAGCAGCTTAAGGCTAGCGGGAGGAGGGGGAGAGCAGTTCTTC	CASSLRLAGGGGEQFF
.	.	15	TRBJ2-1	TRBV6-5	TGTGCCAGCAGCGACTGGGGGAAGGGGAGGAATGAGCAGTTCTTC	CASSDWGKGRNEQFF
.	few	14	TRBJ1-2	TRBV5-1	TGCGCCAGCCAGCTTGGATCAGGGGACTATGGCTACACCTTC	CASQLGSGDYGYTF
.	.	14	TRBJ1-4	TRBV7-9	TGTGCCAGCAGCTTAGGGACATCCCCCCAAAAGCTGTTTTTT	CASSLGTSPQKLFF
TRBD1	.	13	TRBJ1-1	TRBV28	TGTGCCACCGATCAGGGGGTGAACACTGAAGCTTTCTTT	CATDQGVNTEAFF
.	once	16	TRBJ1-3	TRBV28	TGTGCCAGCAGTTTGGCGGGGGCAGGCTCTGGAAACACCATATATTTT	CASSLAGAGSGNTIYF
TRBD2	.	14	TRBJ2-1	TRBV19	TGTGCCAGTAGTAAACTAGCGGGAGGTGGGGAGCAGTTCTTC	CASSKLAGGGEQFF
TRBD2	.	15	TRBJ2-2	TRBV29-1	TGCAGCGTTTGGAAAGCGGGAGGGAACACCGGGGAGCTGTTTTTT	CSVWKAGGNTGELFF
TRBD1	.	14	TRBJ2-7	TRBV29-1	TGCAGCGTGGACACCGGGACAGGCAACTACGAGCAGTACTTC	CSVDTGTGNYEQYF
.	.	15	TRBJ2-5	TRBV13	TGTGCCAGCAGCGGGGGGGGGCATCCCCAAGAGACCCAGTACTTC	CASSGGGHPQETQYF
.	.	15	TRBJ2-5	TRBV6-1	TGTGCCAGCAGTGAACTAGGACTACCTCAAGAGACCCAGTACTTC	CASSELGLPQETQYF
.	.	13	TRBJ2-5	TRBV14	TGTGCCAGCAGCCGACGGAGTGGAGAGACCCAGTACTTC	CASSRRSGETQYF
TRBD1	.	15	TRBJ1-5	TRBV27	TGTGCCAGCAGTTTACGGTACAGGGGTGATCAGCCCCAGCATTTT	CASSLRYRGDQPQHF
TRBD1	.	16	TRBJ2-1	TRBV7-8	TGTGCCAGCAGCCTGGGGACAGGGAGCTCCTACAATGAGCAGTTCTTC	CASSLGTGSSYNEQFF
.	.	11	TRBJ2-7	TRBV20-1	TGCAGTGCTAGCGCGGGCTACGAGCAGTACTTC	CSASAGYEQYF
TRBD1	once	14	TRBJ1-3	TRBV6-5	TGTGCCAGCAGCGCACAGGGGAAAAGAAACACCATATATTTT	CASSAQGKRNTIYF
.	.	12	TRBJ2-7	TRBV7-8	TGTGCCAGCACCCGCGGGGTATACGAGCAGTACTTC	CASTRGVYEQYF